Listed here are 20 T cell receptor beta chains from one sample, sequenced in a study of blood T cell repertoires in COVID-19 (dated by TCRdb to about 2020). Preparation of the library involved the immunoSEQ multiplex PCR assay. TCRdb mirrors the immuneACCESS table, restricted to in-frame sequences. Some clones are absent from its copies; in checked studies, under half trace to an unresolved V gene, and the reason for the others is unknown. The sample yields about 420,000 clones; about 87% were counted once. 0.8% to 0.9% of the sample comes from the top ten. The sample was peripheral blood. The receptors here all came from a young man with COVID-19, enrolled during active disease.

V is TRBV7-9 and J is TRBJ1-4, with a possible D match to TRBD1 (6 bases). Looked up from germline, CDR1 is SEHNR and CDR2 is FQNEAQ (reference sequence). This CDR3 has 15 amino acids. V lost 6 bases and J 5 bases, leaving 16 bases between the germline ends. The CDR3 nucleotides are TGTGCCAGCAGTAAAGGCAGGGGTGGCAATGAAAAACTGTTTTTT. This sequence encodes CASSKGRGGNEKLFF.

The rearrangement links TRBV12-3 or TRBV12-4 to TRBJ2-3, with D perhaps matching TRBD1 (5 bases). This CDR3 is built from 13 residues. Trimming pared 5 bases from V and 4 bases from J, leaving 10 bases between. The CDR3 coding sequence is TGTGCCAGCAGTCCAGGGTTTTCAGATACGCAGTATTTT. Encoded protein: CASSPGFSDTQYF.

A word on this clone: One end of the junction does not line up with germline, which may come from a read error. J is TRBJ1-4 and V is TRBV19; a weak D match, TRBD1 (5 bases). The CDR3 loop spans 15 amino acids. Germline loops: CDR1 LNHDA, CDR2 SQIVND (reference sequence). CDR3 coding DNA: TGTGCCAGTAGTGTAGACAGTGTGGGCCATGAAAAACTGTTTTTT. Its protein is CASSVDSVGHEKLFF.

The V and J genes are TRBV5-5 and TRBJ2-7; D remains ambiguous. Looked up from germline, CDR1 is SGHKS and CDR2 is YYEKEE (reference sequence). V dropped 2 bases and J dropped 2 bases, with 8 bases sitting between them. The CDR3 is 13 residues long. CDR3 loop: CASSLQSTYEQYF. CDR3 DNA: TGTGCCAGCAGCTTACAGAGCACCTACGAGCAGTACTTC. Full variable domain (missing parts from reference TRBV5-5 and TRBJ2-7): DAGVTQSPTHLIKTRGQQVTLRCSPISGHKSVSWYQQVLGQGPQFIFQYYEKEERGRGNFPDRFSARQFPNYSSELNVNALLLGDSALYLCASSLQSTYEQYFGPGTRLTVT.

The CDR3 DNA reads as TGTGCCACCAGTGAGAACAGGGACCGGGAGACCCAGTACTTC. This codes for CATSENRDRETQYF. This chain connects TRBV24-1 to TRBJ2-5; D is perhaps TRBD1 (6 bases). V lost 4 bases and J lost 5, with 13 bases in between. CDR1 KGHDR and CDR2 SFDVKD come from the germline V gene. The CDR3 length is 14 residues.

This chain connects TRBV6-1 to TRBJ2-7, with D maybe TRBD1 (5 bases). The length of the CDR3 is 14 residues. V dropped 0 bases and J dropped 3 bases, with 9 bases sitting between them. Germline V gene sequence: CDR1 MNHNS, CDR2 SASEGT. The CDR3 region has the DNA TGTGCCAGCAGTGAAGCAGGTCAGGGCTACGAGCAGTACTTC. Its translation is CASSEAGQGYEQYF.

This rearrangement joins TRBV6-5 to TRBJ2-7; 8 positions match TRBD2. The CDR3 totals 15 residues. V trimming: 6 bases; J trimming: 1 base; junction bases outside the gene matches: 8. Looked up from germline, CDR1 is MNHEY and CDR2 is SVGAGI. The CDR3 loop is CASSERLASSYEQYF. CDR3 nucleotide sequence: TGTGCCAGCAGCGAGAGACTAGCGTCTTCCTACGAGCAGTACTTC.

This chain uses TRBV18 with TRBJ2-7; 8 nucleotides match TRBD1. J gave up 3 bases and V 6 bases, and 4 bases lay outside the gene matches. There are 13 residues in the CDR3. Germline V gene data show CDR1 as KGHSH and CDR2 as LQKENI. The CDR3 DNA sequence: TGTGCCAGCTCCCGCGGACAGGGCTACGAGCAGTACTTC. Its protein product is CASSRGQGYEQYF.

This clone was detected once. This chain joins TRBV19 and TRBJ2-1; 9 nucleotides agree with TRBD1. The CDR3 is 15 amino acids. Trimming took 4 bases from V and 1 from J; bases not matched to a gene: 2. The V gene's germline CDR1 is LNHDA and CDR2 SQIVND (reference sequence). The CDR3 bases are TGTGCCAGTAGTAAGACAGGGGGTTCCTACAATGAGCAGTTCTTC. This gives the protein CASSKTGGSYNEQFF.

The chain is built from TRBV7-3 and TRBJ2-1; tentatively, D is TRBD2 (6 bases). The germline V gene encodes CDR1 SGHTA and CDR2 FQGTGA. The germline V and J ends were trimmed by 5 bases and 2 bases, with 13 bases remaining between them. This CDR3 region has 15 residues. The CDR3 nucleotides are TGTGCCAGCAGCCGTACCGGGGAGGCCTACAATGAGCAGTTCTTC. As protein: CASSRTGEAYNEQFF.

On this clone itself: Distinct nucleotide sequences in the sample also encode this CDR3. The CDR3 loop is CASSSSNTGELFF. The CDR3 DNA sequence: TGCGCCAGCAGCTCCTCGAACACCGGGGAGCTGTTTTTT. J is TRBJ2-2 and V is TRBV5-1; D not certain. This CDR3 spans 13 amino acids. The germline CDR1 and CDR2 sequences are SGHRS and YFSETQ. V lost 3 bases and J 0 bases, leaving 3 bases between the germline ends.

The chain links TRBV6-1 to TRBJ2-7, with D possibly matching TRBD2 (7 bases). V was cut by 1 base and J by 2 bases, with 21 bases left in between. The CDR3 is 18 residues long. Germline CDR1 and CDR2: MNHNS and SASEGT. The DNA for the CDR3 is TGTGCCAGCAGTGAAGAAGGAGGGGGGGGACTTGGAACCTACGAGCAGTACTTC. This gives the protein CASSEEGGGGLGTYEQYF.

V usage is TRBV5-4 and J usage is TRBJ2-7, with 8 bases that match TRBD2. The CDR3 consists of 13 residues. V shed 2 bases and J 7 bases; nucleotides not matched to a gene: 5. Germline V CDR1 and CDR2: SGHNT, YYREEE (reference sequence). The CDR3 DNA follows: TGTGCCAGCAGCTTAGCGGGAGAGTGGGAGCAGTACTTC. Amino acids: CASSLAGEWEQYF.

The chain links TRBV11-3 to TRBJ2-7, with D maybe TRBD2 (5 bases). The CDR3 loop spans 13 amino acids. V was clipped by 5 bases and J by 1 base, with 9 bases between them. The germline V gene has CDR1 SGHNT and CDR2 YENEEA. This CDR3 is CASSHGMSYEQYF. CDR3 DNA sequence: TGTGCCAGCAGCCACGGGATGTCCTACGAGCAGTACTTC.

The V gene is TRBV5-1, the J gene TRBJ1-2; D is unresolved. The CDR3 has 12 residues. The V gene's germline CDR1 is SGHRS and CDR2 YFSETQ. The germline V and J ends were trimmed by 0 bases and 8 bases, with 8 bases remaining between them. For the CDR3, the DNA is TGCGCCAGCAGCTTGGATGGGAGGGGCTACACCTTC. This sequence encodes CASSLDGRGYTF. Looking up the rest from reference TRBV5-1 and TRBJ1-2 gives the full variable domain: KAGVTQTPRYLIKTRGQQVTLSCSPISGHRSVSWYQQTPGQGLQFLFEYFSETQRNKGNFPGRFSGRQFSNSRSEMNVSTLELGDSALYLCASSLDGRGYTFGSGTRLTVV.

The CDR3 region has the DNA TGTGCCAGCAGCCCTCGGGGAGGGGGAGGCTACACCTTC. It yields the protein CASSPRGGGGYTF. The chain is built from TRBV7-9 and TRBJ1-2, with a weak D call TRBD1 (6 bases). This CDR3 contains 13 residues. Per the germline V gene, CDR1 is SEHNR and CDR2 is FQNEAQ (reference sequence). V gave up 5 bases and J gave up 8 bases, with 15 bases separating them. Full variable domain (remainder filled in from reference TRBV7-9 and TRBJ1-2): DTGVSQNPRHKITKRGQNVTFRCDPISEHNRLYWYRQTLGQGPEFLTYFQNEAQLEKSRLLSDRFSAERPKGSFSTLEIQRTEQGDSAMYLCASSPRGGGGYTFGSGTRLTVV.

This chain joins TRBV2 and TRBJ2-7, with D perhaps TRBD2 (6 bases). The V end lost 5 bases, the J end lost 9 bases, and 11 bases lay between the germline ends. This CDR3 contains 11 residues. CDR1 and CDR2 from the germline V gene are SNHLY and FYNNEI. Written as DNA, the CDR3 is TGTGCCAGCAGTCAACTAGCAGGGCAGTACTTC. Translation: CASSQLAGQYF.

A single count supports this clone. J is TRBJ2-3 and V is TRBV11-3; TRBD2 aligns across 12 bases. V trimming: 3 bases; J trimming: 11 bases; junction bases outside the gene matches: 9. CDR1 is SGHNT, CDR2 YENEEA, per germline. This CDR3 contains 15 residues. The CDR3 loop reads CASSFSRLAGAGQYF. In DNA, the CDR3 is TGTGCCAGCAGCTTTTCGAGACTAGCGGGAGCCGGGCAGTATTTT.

The DNA for the CDR3 is TGCGCCAGCAGCCCTCCAGGGGAGACTAATGAAAAACTGTTTTTT. It translates to CASSPPGETNEKLFF. The chain has TRBV4-1 and TRBJ1-4; a possible D gene is TRBD1 (6 bases). The CDR3 is made up of 15 amino acids. V lost 4 bases and J lost 2, with 11 bases in between. The germline V gene encodes CDR1 MGHRA and CDR2 YSYEKL.

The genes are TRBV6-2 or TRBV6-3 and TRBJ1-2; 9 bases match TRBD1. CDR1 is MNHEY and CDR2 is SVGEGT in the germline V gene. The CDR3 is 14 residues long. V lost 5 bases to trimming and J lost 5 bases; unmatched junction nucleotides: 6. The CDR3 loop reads CASSPVGTGYGYTF. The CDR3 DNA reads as TGTGCCAGCAGTCCCGTCGGGACAGGGTATGGCTACACCTTC.